The 9 T cell receptor beta chains below all came from one sample that was sequenced in a study of identical twins. One entry per CDR3 protein, called by TCRdb with MiXCR from the 5' RACE reads. The sample yields 420,000 or so distinct CDR3 sequences, about a fifth seen once. What was sequenced was naive T cells sorted from blood. The receptor set was obtained from a man aged 50 to 60 in good health.

This clonotype turned up a few times. This chain uses TRBV12-3 or TRBV12-4 with TRBJ2-3; D call uncertain. The CDR3 is 13 amino acids. Trimming removed 6 bases from V and 0 bases from J, with 7 bases in between. The CDR3 reads CASRGFSTDTQYF. DNA of the CDR3: TGTGCCAGCAGGGGGTTCAGCACAGATACGCAGTATTTT.

The V and J genes are TRBV6-2 or TRBV6-3 and TRBJ2-1, with D perhaps matching TRBD1 (5 bases). The CDR3 sequence is 13 residues long. Between the trimmed V and J ends, which lost 5 bases and 8 bases, there was a span of 13 bases. CDR1 and CDR2 (germline): MNHEY, SVGEGT. Here the CDR3 DNA reads TGTGCCAGCAGTCCACAGGTGGGGTATGAGCAGTTCTTC. Translation gives CASSPQVGYEQFF.

This clonotype was seen ten or more times. The V and J genes are TRBV5-1 and TRBJ2-1, with TRBD2 matching 9 bases. Germline CDR1 and CDR2: SGHRS and YFSETQ. Trimming cost V 3 bases and J 6 bases; bases outside gene matches: 10. The CDR3 consists of 16 residues. CDR3 DNA: TGCGCCAGCAGCTCGCCGGTGGGCGGGAGGGCCAATGAGCAGTTCTTC. Protein: CASSSPVGGRANEQFF. Filled out from reference TRBV5-1 and TRBJ2-1, the complete variable domain reads KAGVTQTPRYLIKTRGQQVTLSCSPISGHRSVSWYQQTPGQGLQFLFEYFSETQRNKGNFPGRFSGRQFSNSRSEMNVSTLELGDSALYLCASSSPVGGRANEQFFGPGTRLTVL.

This clonotype turned up a few times. V and J are TRBV29-1 and TRBJ1-2; a weak D match, TRBD1 (5 bases). Trimming left V 5 bases short and J 0 bases short, with 10 bases between. CDR1 is SQVTM and CDR2 is ANQGSEA in the germline V gene. The CDR3 runs 13 residues. The chain's CDR3 is CSVTTEPNYGYTF. The CDR3 DNA sequence: TGCAGCGTTACGACAGAACCTAACTATGGCTACACCTTC. Full variable domain (missing parts from reference TRBV29-1 and TRBJ1-2): SAVISQKPSRDICQRGTSLTIQCQVDSQVTMMFWYRQQPGQSLTLIATANQGSEATYESGFVIDKFPISRPNLTFSTLTVSNMSPEDSSIYLCSVTTEPNYGYTFGSGTRLTVV.

A few counts support this clonotype. The chain uses TRBV5-1 and TRBJ1-1; D not certain. Trimming removed 1 base from V and 6 bases from J, with 7 bases in between. Per germline, CDR1 SGHRS and CDR2 YFSETQ. The CDR3 covers 12 residues. The CDR3 is CASSLTRAEAFF. CDR3 sequence (DNA): TGCGCCAGCAGCTTGACTAGGGCTGAAGCTTTCTTT.

This clonotype was observed at least ten times. The chain recombines TRBV6-5 with TRBJ1-2; D perhaps matches TRBD1 (5 bases). V was trimmed by 0 bases and J by 2 bases, leaving 7 bases between them. Per germline, CDR1 MNHEY and CDR2 SVGAGI. This CDR3 spans 14 amino acids. The CDR3 reads CASSYSGRNYGYTF. DNA of the CDR3: TGTGCCAGCAGTTACTCGGGGCGAAACTATGGCTACACCTTC.

Only one count was recorded for this clonotype. The junction and the germline gene differ at one end; a read error may be behind it. The chain employs TRBV4-2 and TRBJ2-2; the D gene is possibly TRBD2 (5 bases). CDR1 and CDR2 (germline): LGHNA, YNFKEQ. The CDR3 consists of 17 residues. CDR3 bases: TGTGCCAGCAGCCAAGATAGGGCAACCGGGAACACCGGGGAGCTTTTTTTT. It encodes CASSQDRATGNTGELFF.

This clonotype was counted many times. The chain links TRBV20-1 to TRBJ1-5; D call uncertain. Trimming took off 3 bases at V and 3 bases at J, with 9 bases between the two ends. Germline V lookup: CDR1 DFQATT, CDR2 SNEGSKA (reference sequence). The CDR3 has 13 residues. The CDR3 loop reads CSASNRFNQPQHF. CDR3 nucleotide sequence: TGCAGTGCTAGTAATCGCTTCAATCAGCCCCAGCATTTT.

V and J are TRBV5-4 and TRBJ2-2, with TRBD2 matching over 15 bases. CDR1 is SGHNT, CDR2 YYREEE, per germline (reference sequence). This CDR3 is 17 amino acids long. V gave up 4 bases and J gave up 4 bases; unmatched junction bases: 5. The CDR3: CASSAGLAGGLTGELFF. For the CDR3, the DNA is TGTGCCAGCAGCGCGGGACTAGCGGGGGGTCTCACCGGGGAGCTGTTTTTT.